The clone carrying this TCR beta chain has only a few counts. Antigen: not known. The entry originates in a study of T cells in Graves' hyperthyroidism and ophthalmopathy. Study-level points and caveats: Ophthalmopathy was told apart from stable hyperthyroidism by a 13 V-J model.

Ophthalmopathy patients all had a Clinical Activity Score of at least 3, a NOSPECS grade of at least 4 and disease under 3 months old. Fresh peripheral blood, roughly 9.3 ml, was the source of the PBMCs. RNA transcripts gave rise to amplified TCR beta CDR3 regions. When the TCR CDR3 underwent first-round RT-PCR, the HTBI primer set was used. TCRdb processed the multiplex PCR reads anew with MiXCR; each CDR3 protein has one entry. There are approximately 620,000 distinct CDR3 sequences in the sample; around 15% occur only once, and around 3.5% lies in the top ten. The material sequenced was blood. The sequence was obtained from a woman aged 40-49 years with Graves' ophthalmopathy.

CDR3 coding DNA: TGTGCCAGCAGCCGTATAGGCACCTACGAGCAGTACTTC. Its translation: CASSRIGTYEQYF. The chain joins TRBV12-3 or TRBV12-4 to TRBJ2-7; unclear D gene. The ends were cut back, 6 bases at V and 2 bases at J, with 11 bases in the middle. The CDR3 totals 13 residues.